The 26 T cell receptor beta chains reported below all come from one sample, sequenced in a study of technical replicates of blood from a few donors. Sequenced by immunoSEQ multiplex PCR; TCRdb stores in-frame clones only, minus some. The data contain under 100,000 clones, over 90% of them seen just once; the ten biggest clones take up about 0.23%. Sequenced material: T cells isolated from PBMCs. The receptors shown here come from a human donor in good health.

The rearrangement joins TRBV5-5 to TRBJ1-3, with D maybe TRBD1 (6 bases). There are 15 residues in the CDR3. V lost 2 bases to trimming and J lost 4 bases, with 13 bases between them. Germline lookup yields CDR1 SGHKS and CDR2 YYEKEE (reference sequence). The CDR3 sequence: CASSLVGATGNTIYF. The CDR3 nucleotides read TGTGCCAGCAGCTTAGTGGGGGCGACGGGAAACACCATATATTTT.

The rearrangement links TRBV6-1 to TRBJ1-2; 8 positions match TRBD1. V lost 5 bases, J lost 0 bases, and 11 bases stayed unmatched. This CDR3 is 17 amino acids long. Per the germline V gene, CDR1 is MNHNS and CDR2 is SASEGT. The CDR3 nucleotides are TGTGCCAGCAGTAAAGGACAGGGTGGAATGACTAACTATGGCTACACCTTC. As protein: CASSKGQGGMTNYGYTF.

The chain employs TRBV5-4 and TRBJ2-7, with 7 nucleotides matching TRBD2. Trimming cost V 4 bases and J 3 bases; bases outside gene matches: 7. The CDR3 length is 14 residues. Looked up from germline, CDR1 is SGHNT and CDR2 is YYREEE (reference sequence). The CDR3 DNA is TGTGCCAGCAGCGACGTTCGGGGGGACTACGAGCAGTACTTC. Translated, it gives CASSDVRGDYEQYF.

The chain recombines TRBV10-1 with TRBJ2-7; no reliable D call. Germline V lookup: CDR1 WNHNN, CDR2 SYGVQD (reference sequence). The CDR3 extends over 16 amino acids. V was pared by 3 bases and J by 2 bases, with 17 bases between. CDR3: CASSDSPTKQAYEQYF. CDR3 DNA: TGCGCCAGCAGTGATTCGCCCACCAAGCAGGCCTACGAGCAGTACTTC.

This clone was seen a handful of times. The V and J genes are TRBV6-5 and TRBJ1-2; possibly TRBD1 for D (6 bases). CDR3 length equals 13 residues. CDR1 and CDR2 (germline): MNHEY, SVGAGI. Trimming removed 7 bases from V and 1 base from J, with 10 bases in between. In nucleotides, the CDR3 is TGTGCCAGCATGGAGGACAGTAACTATGGCTACACCTTC. As protein: CASMEDSNYGYTF.

V usage is TRBV6-5 and J usage is TRBJ2-5; D is undetermined. CDR3 size: 14 residues. CDR1 is MNHEY and CDR2 is SVGAGI in the germline V gene. Trimming removed 4 bases at V and 7 bases at J, with 16 bases between. CDR3 bases: TGTGCCAGCAGTTCCCCGTCCATTGCAGGGACCCAGTACTTC. It specifies CASSSPSIAGTQYF.

The chain couples TRBV28 to TRBJ1-2; TRBD1 aligns across 7 bases. Germline loops: CDR1 MDHEN, CDR2 SYDVKM. The CDR3 sequence is 12 residues long. V gave up 8 bases and J gave up 5 bases; unmatched junction bases: 5. The CDR3 DNA is TGTGCCAGCCTCGGACAGGAATATGGCTACACCTTC. It codes for CASLGQEYGYTF.

The V call is TRBV4-1, the J call TRBJ2-1; maybe TRBD2 (6 bases). The germline V gene encodes CDR1 MGHRA and CDR2 YSYEKL. The CDR3 is 16 amino acids. The V end lost 5 bases, the J end lost 3 bases, and 17 bases lay between the germline ends. The CDR3 sequence is CASSVPGLPIYNEQFF. In nucleotides, the CDR3 is TGCGCCAGCAGCGTACCGGGACTCCCAATCTACAATGAGCAGTTCTTC.

CDR3 protein: CASRYRGGYTF. CDR3 sequence (DNA): TGTGCCAGCAGATACAGGGGCGGCTACACCTTC. The chain couples TRBV13 to TRBJ1-2, with 7 bases that match TRBD1. The CDR3 length is 11 residues. The V segment lost 6 bases and the J segment 8 bases; nucleotides outside the gene matches: 3. CDR1 is PRHDT and CDR2 is FYEKMQ in the germline V gene (reference sequence).

This rearrangement joins TRBV5-6 to TRBJ2-5; D not resolved. V was shortened by 2 bases and J by 2 bases, with 13 bases between the two germline ends. The CDR3 sequence is 15 residues long. The germline CDR1 and CDR2 sequences are SGHDT and YYEEEE. The CDR3 DNA sequence: TGTGCCAGCAGCTTACTCCTGGCGGATCAAGAGACCCAGTACTTC. The encoded protein is CASSLLLADQETQYF.

This clone occurred a few times. This chain links TRBV5-8 with TRBJ1-5; D might be TRBD1 (5 bases). Trimming took off 5 bases at V and 3 bases at J, with 12 bases between the two ends. Germline V gene lookup returns CDR1 SGHTS and CDR2 YDEGEE. This CDR3 contains 14 residues. Written as DNA, the CDR3 is TGTGCCAGCAGTTATGACAGCAACAATCAGCCCCAGCATTTT. It is translated as CASSYDSNNQPQHF.

A note on this clone: This same CDR3 is encoded by further DNA sequences in the sample. The chain is built from TRBV9 and TRBJ1-3; TRBD1 aligns across 7 bases. There are 15 residues in the CDR3. V lost 0 bases and J lost 3; bases outside the gene matches: 3. Germline V gene data show CDR1 as SGDLS and CDR2 as YYNGEE. The DNA for the CDR3 is TGTGCCAGCAGCGTAGGACAGGGTGGTGGAAACACCATATATTTT. It is translated as CASSVGQGGGNTIYF.

The V gene is TRBV5-1, the J gene TRBJ2-7, with D tentatively TRBD1 (5 bases). The germline V gene has CDR1 SGHRS and CDR2 YFSETQ. V was pared by 5 bases and J by 2 bases, with 8 bases between. The CDR3 is made up of 12 amino acids. The CDR3 reads CASRDTAYEQYF. Written as DNA, the CDR3 is TGCGCCAGCAGGGACACTGCCTACGAGCAGTACTTC.

V gene TRBV6-5 combines with J gene TRBJ1-1; tentative D call: TRBD1 (6 bases). The CDR3 is 15 residues long. Germline lookup yields CDR1 MNHEY and CDR2 SVGAGI. V was clipped by 6 bases and J by 1 base, with 15 bases between them. The DNA of the CDR3 is TGTGCCAGCAGGGAAATTCAGGGGCGGAACACTGAAGCTTTCTTT. Amino acid sequence: CASREIQGRNTEAFF.

The V gene is TRBV9, the J gene TRBJ2-4, with a tentative D call TRBD2 (5 bases). Deletions cut 0 bases from V and 7 bases from J, with 14 bases between. Germline loops: CDR1 SGDLS, CDR2 YYNGEE. CDR3 length: 15 residues. CDR3 coding DNA: TGTGCCAGCAGCGTAGTGTCCGGGATGGGTAACATTCAGTACTTC. Amino acid sequence: CASSVVSGMGNIQYF.

This clone was seen just once. The V call is TRBV27, the J call TRBJ1-4; D is uncertain. The CDR3 runs 15 residues. The V gene lost 5 bases and the J gene lost 5 bases, with 15 bases spanning the gap. Germline V gives CDR1 MNHEY, CDR2 SMNVEV (reference sequence). CDR3 region: CASSHRENGNEKLFF. The CDR3 coding sequence is TGTGCCAGCAGTCACCGGGAGAATGGAAATGAAAAACTGTTTTTT.

The chain has TRBV19 and TRBJ2-6; D unresolved. CDR1 is LNHDA and CDR2 is SQIVND in the germline V gene (reference sequence). This CDR3 spans 16 amino acids. Trimming removed 7 bases at V and 0 bases at J, with 13 bases between. The CDR3 reads CASTLIFGSGANVLTF. DNA of the CDR3: TGTGCCAGTACCCTAATTTTCGGCTCTGGGGCCAACGTCCTGACTTTC.

The count of this clone is one. V usage is TRBV11-3 and J usage is TRBJ2-5; no clear D. With 0 bases removed from V and 2 bases from J, the gap between germline ends came to 7 bases. The CDR3 length is 14 residues. The germline gives CDR1 SGHNT, CDR2 YENEEA. The CDR3 loop is CASSLDPQQETQYF. The CDR3, as DNA: TGTGCCAGCAGCTTAGATCCACAGCAAGAGACCCAGTACTTC.

This clone was found once. The chain uses TRBV5-1 and TRBJ1-6, with 9 bases fitting TRBD1. Losses at the gene ends were 0 bases for V and 7 bases for J; bases not matched to a gene: 2. Germline CDR1 SGHRS, CDR2 YFSETQ. The CDR3 is 15 residues long. This CDR3 is CASSLEGQGNSPLHF. The CDR3 bases are TGCGCCAGCAGCTTGGAGGGACAGGGAAATTCACCCCTCCACTTT.

The chain links TRBV6-1 to TRBJ2-3; 9 bases are shared with TRBD2. The germline gives CDR1 MNHNS, CDR2 SASEGT. CDR3 length: 14 amino acids. J gave up 5 bases and V 6 bases, and 6 bases lay outside the gene matches. DNA of the CDR3: TGTGCCAGCAGACCGGGACTAGCCAGAGATACGCAGTATTTT. This codes for CASRPGLARDTQYF.

The chain employs TRBV6-5 and TRBJ1-2, with a possible D match to TRBD1 (6 bases). The V end was cut by 4 bases, the J end by 4 bases, with 19 bases between. There are 16 residues in the CDR3. Germline V CDR1 and CDR2: MNHEY, SVGAGI. DNA of the CDR3: TGTGCCAGCAGTTCTTACCCTTACAGGGTGAGCTATGGCTACACCTTC. Its protein is CASSSYPYRVSYGYTF.

Judged by abundance, this clone is medium-sized. The chain joins TRBV4-1 to TRBJ1-1; D may be TRBD1 (5 bases). CDR3 length equals 14 residues. V lost 5 bases, J lost 0 bases, and 10 bases lay in between. The germline V gene encodes CDR1 MGHRA and CDR2 YSYEKL. The CDR3 loop reads CASSYGQLNTEAFF. As DNA, the CDR3 is TGCGCCAGCAGCTACGGACAATTGAACACTGAAGCTTTCTTT.

Here the CDR3 reads CASRLASSYNEQFF. The CDR3 coding sequence is TGTGCCAGCAGACTAGCGAGCTCCTACAATGAGCAGTTCTTC. J is TRBJ2-1 and V is TRBV6-5, with 7 bases that match TRBD2. The CDR3 extends over 14 amino acids. The V gene's germline CDR1 is MNHEY and CDR2 SVGAGI. Trimming cost V 6 bases and J 0 bases; bases outside gene matches: 2.

The chain has TRBV5-1 and TRBJ2-4; 8 positions match TRBD2. This CDR3 is 16 amino acids long. J gave up 1 base and V 5 bases, and 8 bases lay outside the gene matches. The germline V gene encodes CDR1 SGHRS and CDR2 YFSETQ. DNA of the CDR3: TGCGCCAGCAGGGGAAGCGGGAGAGGGGCCAAAAACATTCAGTACTTC. The encoded protein is CASRGSGRGAKNIQYF. The full variable domain, rest sourced from reference TRBV5-1 and TRBJ2-4, is KAGVTQTPRYLIKTRGQQVTLSCSPISGHRSVSWYQQTPGQGLQFLFEYFSETQRNKGNFPGRFSGRQFSNSRSEMNVSTLELGDSALYLCASRGSGRGAKNIQYFGAGTRLSVL.

The chain couples TRBV19 to TRBJ1-5; 9 positions match TRBD1. The CDR3 covers 15 residues. Germline V CDR1 and CDR2: LNHDA, SQIVND (reference sequence). The ends lost 0 bases at V and 4 bases at J; junction bases unmatched: 1. CDR3: CASSIEGTGNQPQHF. The CDR3 nucleotides are TGTGCCAGTAGTATAGAAGGGACAGGGAATCAGCCCCAGCATTTT.

V and J are TRBV15 and TRBJ2-7, with 11 nucleotides matching TRBD2. V shed 3 bases, J shed 2 bases, and the junction held 3 bases outside the gene matches. From germline, CDR1 is LNHNV and CDR2 YYDKDF (reference sequence). This CDR3 has 15 residues. In nucleotides, the CDR3 is TGTGCCACCAGCAGCGCTAGCGGGGGGACCTACGAGCAGTACTTC. Protein sequence: CATSSASGGTYEQYF. Filled out from reference TRBV15 and TRBJ2-7, the complete variable domain reads DAMVIQNPRYQVTQFGKPVTLSCSQTLNHNVMYWYQQKSSQAPKLLFHYYDKDFNNEADTPDNFQSRRPNTSFCFLDIRSPGLGDTAMYLCATSSASGGTYEQYFGPGTRLTVT.